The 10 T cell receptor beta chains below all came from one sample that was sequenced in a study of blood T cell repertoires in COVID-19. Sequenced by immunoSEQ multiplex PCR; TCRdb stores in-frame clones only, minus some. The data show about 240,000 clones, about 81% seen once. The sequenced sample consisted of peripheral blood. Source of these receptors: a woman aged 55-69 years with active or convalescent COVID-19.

CDR3 nucleotides: TGCAGTGCTAGTCGGGGAGTCTATAATTCACCCCTCCACTTT. This encodes CSASRGVYNSPLHF. The chain employs TRBV20-1 and TRBJ1-6, with D uncertain. Trimming stripped 3 bases from V and 3 bases from J, with 9 bases between. The germline CDR1 and CDR2 sequences are DFQATT and SNEGSKA (reference sequence). This CDR3 is built from 14 residues.

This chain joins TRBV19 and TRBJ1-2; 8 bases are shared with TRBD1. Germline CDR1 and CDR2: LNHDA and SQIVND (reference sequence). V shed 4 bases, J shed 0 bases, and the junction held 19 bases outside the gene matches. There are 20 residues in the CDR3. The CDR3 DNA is TGTGCCAGTAGTACATCCTTCTATTCGGGACAGGCCCCGTCTAACTATGGCTACACCTTC. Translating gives CASSTSFYSGQAPSNYGYTF.

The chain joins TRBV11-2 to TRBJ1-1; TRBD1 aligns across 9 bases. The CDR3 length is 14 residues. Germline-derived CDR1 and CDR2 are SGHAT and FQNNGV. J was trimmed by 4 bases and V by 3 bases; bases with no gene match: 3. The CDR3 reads CASSFYRGPTEAFF. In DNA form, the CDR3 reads TGTGCCAGCAGCTTTTACAGGGGGCCCACTGAAGCTTTCTTT.

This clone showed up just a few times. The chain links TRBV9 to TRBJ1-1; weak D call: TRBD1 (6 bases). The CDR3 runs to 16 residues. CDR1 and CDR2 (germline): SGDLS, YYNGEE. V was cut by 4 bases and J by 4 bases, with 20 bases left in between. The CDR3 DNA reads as TGTGCCAGCAGCCCCAGGACAGTGGGGGCAAGCACTGAAGCTTTCTTT. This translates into CASSPRTVGASTEAFF.

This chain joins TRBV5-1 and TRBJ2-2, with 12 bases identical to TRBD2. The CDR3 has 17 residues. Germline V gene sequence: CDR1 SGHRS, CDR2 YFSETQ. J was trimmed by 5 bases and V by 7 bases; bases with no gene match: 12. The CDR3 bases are TGCGCCAGCCGGACCTCTACTAGCGGGGGGTGGACCGGGGAGCTGTTTTTT. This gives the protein CASRTSTSGGWTGELFF.

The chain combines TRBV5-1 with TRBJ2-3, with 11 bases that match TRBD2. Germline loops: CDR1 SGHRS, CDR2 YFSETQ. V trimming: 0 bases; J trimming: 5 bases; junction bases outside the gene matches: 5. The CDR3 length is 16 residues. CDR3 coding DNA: TGCGCCAGCAGCTTGGTGGTAGCGGGGGGGCAAGATACGCAGTATTTT. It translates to CASSLVVAGGQDTQYF.

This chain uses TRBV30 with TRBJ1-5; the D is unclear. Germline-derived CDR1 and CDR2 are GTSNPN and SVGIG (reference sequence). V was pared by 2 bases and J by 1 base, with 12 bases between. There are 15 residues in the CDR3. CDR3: CAWSYYTGSNQPQHF. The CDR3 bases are TGTGCCTGGAGTTACTATACGGGGAGCAATCAGCCCCAGCATTTT.

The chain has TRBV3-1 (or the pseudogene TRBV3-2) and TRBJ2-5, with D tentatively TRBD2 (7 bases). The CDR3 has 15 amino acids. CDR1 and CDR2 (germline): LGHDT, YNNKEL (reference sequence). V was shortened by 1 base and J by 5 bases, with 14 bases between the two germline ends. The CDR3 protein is CASSQGYGGRETQYF. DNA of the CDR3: TGTGCCAGCAGCCAAGGATACGGGGGGCGGGAGACCCAGTACTTC.

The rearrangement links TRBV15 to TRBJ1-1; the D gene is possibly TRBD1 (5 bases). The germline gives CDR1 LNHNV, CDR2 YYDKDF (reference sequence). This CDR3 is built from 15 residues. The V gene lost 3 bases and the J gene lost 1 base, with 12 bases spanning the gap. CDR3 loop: CATSSPAGGNTEAFF. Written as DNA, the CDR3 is TGTGCCACCAGCAGCCCGGCCGGGGGGAACACTGAAGCTTTCTTT.

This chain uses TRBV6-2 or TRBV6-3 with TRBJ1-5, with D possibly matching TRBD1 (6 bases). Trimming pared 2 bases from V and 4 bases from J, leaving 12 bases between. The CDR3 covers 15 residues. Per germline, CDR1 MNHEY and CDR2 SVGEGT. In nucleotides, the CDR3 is TGTGCCAGCAGTTACGTGGGGGCTATGAATCAGCCCCAGCATTTT. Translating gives CASSYVGAMNQPQHF.